The next 21 T cell receptor beta chains were all read from a single sample in a study of cytomegalovirus exposure and HLA in healthy donors. The PCR used 60 Vbeta and 13 Jbeta primers. TCRdb's table, derived via immunoSEQ multiplex PCR, lists solely in-frame clones and lacks some. Here the sample spans 170,000 or so clones, roughly four fifths being singletons. The material sequenced was PBMCs. Receptors were obtained from a girl aged 5-17 years in good health and CMV-seropositive.

The chain recombines TRBV5-1 with TRBJ2-3; TRBD1 aligns across 7 bases. The CDR3 sequence is 13 residues long. The V segment lost 4 bases and the J segment 8 bases; nucleotides outside the gene matches: 7. Looked up from germline, CDR1 is SGHRS and CDR2 is YFSETQ. DNA of the CDR3: TGCGCCAGCAGCATCCGGGACAGAGTTACGCAGTATTTT. It specifies CASSIRDRVTQYF.

This clone was seen more than once but under ten times. V is TRBV9 and J is TRBJ2-2, with TRBD1 matching over 8 bases. The CDR3 has 14 amino acids. The V segment lost 2 bases and the J segment 5 bases; nucleotides outside the gene matches: 2. Germline CDR1 SGDLS, CDR2 YYNGEE. CDR3 residues: CASSVTGATGELFF. CDR3 DNA: TGTGCCAGCAGCGTGACAGGGGCGACCGGGGAGCTGTTTTTT.

The genes are TRBV9 and TRBJ2-2; D ambiguous. The CDR3 spans 13 residues. Trimming shortened V by 4 bases and J by 8 bases, and 12 bases separated the two germline ends. CDR1 and CDR2 from the germline V gene are SGDLS and YYNGEE. The CDR3 DNA reads TGTGCCAGCAGCTTAAGCCCGACAGGGGAGCTGTTTTTT. Encoded protein: CASSLSPTGELFF.

This chain links TRBV7-9 with TRBJ2-3; 11 nucleotides match TRBD2. Germline V lookup: CDR1 SEHNR, CDR2 FQNEAQ (reference sequence). The V and J ends lost 4 bases and 0 bases, in that order; junction bases with no gene match: 3. The CDR3 runs to 16 residues. CDR3 protein: CASSSRTSGSTDTQYF. DNA for the CDR3: TGTGCCAGCAGCTCCAGGACTAGCGGGAGCACAGATACGCAGTATTTT.

V gene TRBV5-6 combines with J gene TRBJ1-1; tentative D call: TRBD1 (6 bases). Between the trimmed V and J ends, which lost 0 bases and 0 bases, there was a span of 9 bases. The CDR3 is 15 residues long. The germline gives CDR1 SGHDT, CDR2 YYEEEE. CDR3 DNA: TGTGCCAGCAGCTTGGACGGGGGGCTGAACACTGAAGCTTTCTTT. Translating gives CASSLDGGLNTEAFF.

This chain connects TRBV2 to TRBJ2-7; TRBD1 matches at 11 bases. V gave up 7 bases and J gave up 7 bases; unmatched junction bases: 9. The CDR3 extends over 14 amino acids. Germline V gives CDR1 SNHLY, CDR2 FYNNEI. CDR3 in amino acids: CASNVGQGAREQYF. The CDR3 DNA reads as TGTGCCAGCAATGTAGGACAGGGGGCGCGAGAGCAGTACTTC.

V gene TRBV19 combines with J gene TRBJ1-6; no firm D call. Trimming shortened V by 2 bases and J by 8 bases, and 7 bases separated the two germline ends. From germline, CDR1 is LNHDA and CDR2 SQIVND (reference sequence). CDR3 length: 13 amino acids. The CDR3 is CASSIQEDSPLHF. DNA for the CDR3: TGTGCCAGTAGTATACAGGAAGATTCACCCCTCCACTTT.

The rearrangement uses TRBV5-6 and TRBJ2-7; the D gene is possibly TRBD2 (6 bases). The CDR3 loop spans 15 amino acids. Germline V lookup: CDR1 SGHDT, CDR2 YYEEEE. Trimming took 4 bases from V and 0 from J, leaving 14 bases between them. The CDR3 nucleotides read TGTGCCAGCAGCCCCGGGGACTGGAGCTCCTACGAGCAGTACTTC. It encodes CASSPGDWSSYEQYF.

This clone came up once. The CDR3 spells CARSSLMTGARTYEQYF. CDR3 coding DNA: TGTGCCAGAAGCTCGCTTATGACAGGCGCCCGGACCTACGAGCAGTACTTC. The chain links TRBV5-3 to TRBJ2-7; a possible D gene is TRBD1 (6 bases). TRBV5-3 is annotated as an ORF whose role is uncertain. CDR3 length: 17 amino acids. Trimming cost V 3 bases and J 2 bases, with 21 bases left between them.

This clone was recorded only once. This sequence joins TRBV19 and TRBJ1-2; D unresolved. Germline CDR1 and CDR2: LNHDA and SQIVND (reference sequence). The CDR3 runs 13 residues. Trimming took 4 bases from V and 3 from J, leaving 9 bases between them. CDR3 loop: CASSKGTDYGYTF. In DNA, the CDR3 is TGTGCCAGTAGTAAAGGTACAGACTATGGCTACACCTTC.

V is TRBV29-1 and J is TRBJ1-1, with no clear D. V was cut by 1 base and J by 8 bases, with 8 bases left in between. Germline CDR1 is SQVTM and CDR2 is ANQGSEA. There are 11 residues in the CDR3. The CDR3 loop is CSVEVGREAFF. For the CDR3, the DNA is TGCAGCGTTGAAGTAGGCAGGGAAGCTTTCTTT. The full variable domain, in which reference TRBV29-1 and TRBJ1-1 provide the parts outside the CDR3, is SAVISQKPSRDICQRGTSLTIQCQVDSQVTMMFWYRQQPGQSLTLIATANQGSEATYESGFVIDKFPISRPNLTFSTLTVSNMSPEDSSIYLCSVEVGREAFFGQGTRLTVV.

V and J are TRBV29-1 and TRBJ2-3, with D maybe TRBD2 (6 bases). There are 14 residues in the CDR3. V lost 2 bases and J lost 3, with 12 bases in between. In germline, CDR1 is SQVTM, CDR2 ANQGSEA. DNA of the CDR3: TGCAGCGTTGAAAAGGCGGGGAGAACAGATACGCAGTATTTT. This encodes CSVEKAGRTDTQYF.

This rearrangement joins TRBV7-8 to TRBJ2-5, with 7 positions matching TRBD1. Germline V gene lookup returns CDR1 SGHVS and CDR2 FQNEAQ. V trimming: 6 bases; J trimming: 3 bases; junction bases outside the gene matches: 7. This CDR3 has 14 residues. CDR3 in amino acids: CASRRWDSEETQYF. CDR3 nucleotide sequence: TGTGCCAGCAGGAGATGGGACAGTGAAGAGACCCAGTACTTC. The full variable domain, completed using reference TRBV7-8 and TRBJ2-5, is GAGVSQSPRYKVAKRGQDVALRCDPISGHVSLFWYQQALGQGPEFLTYFQNEAQLDKSGLPSDRFFAERPEGSVSTLKIQRTQQEDSAVYLCASRRWDSEETQYFGPGTRLLVL.

This clone was seen a few times. The chain couples TRBV7-2 to TRBJ2-7, with 8 bases aligning to TRBD2. The germline V gene encodes CDR1 SGHTA and CDR2 FQGNSA. The CDR3 contains 15 residues. V trimming: 6 bases; J trimming: 2 bases; junction bases outside the gene matches: 9. CDR3 amino acids: CASSPQRGPTYEQYF. Here the CDR3 DNA reads TGTGCCAGCAGTCCCCAGCGGGGGCCAACCTACGAGCAGTACTTC.

This clone has only a few counts. This rearrangement joins TRBV19 to TRBJ1-2; a possible D gene is TRBD1 (5 bases). CDR3 length: 15 residues. The germline CDR1 and CDR2 sequences are LNHDA and SQIVND (reference sequence). Deletions cut 1 base from V and 8 bases from J, with 17 bases between. CDR3 amino acids: CASSIGTRGSEGYTF. Here the CDR3 DNA reads TGTGCCAGTAGTATAGGGACGCGGGGCTCGGAAGGCTACACCTTC.

The chain combines TRBV19 with TRBJ1-1; TRBD1 agrees at 7 bases. CDR1 and CDR2 (germline): LNHDA, SQIVND (reference sequence). The CDR3 consists of 18 residues. V shed 5 bases and J 3 bases; nucleotides not matched to a gene: 18. CDR3 sequence reads: CASSFPGQSSLQDTEAFF. The CDR3 nucleotides read TGTGCCAGTAGTTTTCCGGGACAGTCTTCCCTTCAGGACACTGAAGCTTTCTTT.

V and J are TRBV20-1 and TRBJ2-1, with TRBD2 as a possible D gene (5 bases). Germline-derived CDR1 and CDR2 are DFQATT and SNEGSKA (reference sequence). The CDR3 contains 11 residues. The V and J ends lost 5 bases and 5 bases respectively, with 7 bases between them. The CDR3 DNA sequence: TGCAGTGCTCAGGAGGACAATGAGCAGTTCTTC. Residues: CSAQEDNEQFF.

CDR3 amino acids: CASSEYWGGGEKLFF. The CDR3 DNA follows: TGTGCCAGCAGTGAATACTGGGGGGGAGGTGAAAAACTGTTTTTT. The chain has TRBV25-1 and TRBJ1-4, with D perhaps matching TRBD1 (5 bases). Germline-derived CDR1 and CDR2 are MGHDK and SYGVNS. V lost 0 bases and J lost 7, with 12 bases in between. This CDR3 spans 15 amino acids. Full variable domain (remainder filled in from reference TRBV25-1 and TRBJ1-4): EADIYQTPRYLVIGTGKKITLECSQTMGHDKMYWYQQDPGMELHLIHYSYGVNSTEKGDLSSESTVSRIRTEHFPLTLESARPSHTSQYLCASSEYWGGGEKLFFGSGTQLSVL.

The sample holds one count of this clone. The gene calls are TRBV5-5 and TRBJ1-3; D possibly corresponds to TRBD1 (5 bases). V gave up 0 bases and J gave up 0 bases, with 7 bases separating them. Germline CDR1 reads SGHKS; CDR2 reads YYEKEE (reference sequence). This CDR3 has 15 residues. In DNA, the CDR3 is TGTGCCAGCAGCTTGGGGGGGGTCTCTGGAAACACCATATATTTT. This encodes CASSLGGVSGNTIYF. The full variable domain, completed using reference TRBV5-5 and TRBJ1-3, is DAGVTQSPTHLIKTRGQQVTLRCSPISGHKSVSWYQQVLGQGPQFIFQYYEKEERGRGNFPDRFSARQFPNYSSELNVNALLLGDSALYLCASSLGGVSGNTIYFGEGSWLTVV.

V usage is TRBV19 and J usage is TRBJ2-1; 7 positions agree with TRBD2. The germline V gene has CDR1 LNHDA and CDR2 SQIVND (reference sequence). V was clipped by 7 bases and J by 1 base; unmatched bases: 10. The CDR3 consists of 16 residues. CDR3 coding DNA: TGTGCCAGTACCCCCTCGGGAGGAGGGTCCTACAATGAGCAGTTCTTC. Amino acids: CASTPSGGGSYNEQFF.

This clone has more than one count but fewer than ten. The chain employs TRBV28 and TRBJ2-7, with 8 nucleotides matching TRBD1. The ends lost 2 bases at V and 4 bases at J; junction bases unmatched: 7. The germline V gene encodes CDR1 MDHEN and CDR2 SYDVKM. The CDR3 covers 15 residues. CDR3 DNA: TGTGCCAGCAGTTTAATAACAGGGGGGTTATACGAGCAGTACTTC. Its protein product is CASSLITGGLYEQYF. Drawing the rest from reference TRBV28 and TRBJ2-7, the complete variable domain is DVKVTQSSRYLVKRTGEKVFLECVQDMDHENMFWYRQDPGLGLRLIYFSYDVKMKEKGDIPEGYSVSREKKERFSLILESASTNQTSMYLCASSLITGGLYEQYFGPGTRLTVT.